A selection of T cell receptor beta chains follows, all from one sample in a study of T cell responses to AZD1222 COVID-19 vaccine. The method was immunoSEQ multiplex PCR; TCRdb's version includes in-frame clones alone and lacks a portion of them. Here the sample spans roughly 120,000 clones, approximately 85% being singletons. Material: peripheral blood, obtained 28 days after the second AZD1222 dose. Receptors originate from an adult who received the AZD1222 COVID-19 vaccine. Both conserved end residues are part of each CDR3. D genes are given only for firm matches. Rows may omit the clone size; those that give it use once, few, many or a size class.

V: TRBV11-3
size: .
J: TRBJ2-5
D: TRBD2
CDR3: CASSLEAGRGQETQYF
DNA: TGTGCCAGCAGCTTAGAAGCAGGGAGGGGCCAAGAGACCCAGTACTTC

V: TRBV19
size: .
J: TRBJ2-1
D: .
CDR3: CASSIYPFLASDEQFF
DNA: TGTGCCAGTAGTATATATCCGTTCCTGGCAAGCGATGAGCAGTTCTTC

V: TRBV29-1
size: .
J: TRBJ2-7
D: .
CDR3: CSVVRGVYEQYF
DNA: TGCAGCGTTGTGAGGGGGGTCTACGAGCAGTACTTC

V: TRBV5-1
size: .
J: TRBJ1-1
D: .
CDR3: CASSLGLLGWGEAFF
DNA: TGCGCCAGCAGCTTGGGTCTCCTCGGGTGGGGTGAAGCTTTCTTT

V: TRBV11-1
size: .
J: TRBJ2-1
D: TRBD1
CDR3: CASRLALGQVDNEQFF
DNA: TGTGCCAGCAGACTAGCCTTGGGACAGGTAGACAATGAGCAGTTCTTC

V: TRBV28
size: .
J: TRBJ2-4
D: .
CDR3: CASSPIRQVAKNIQYF
DNA: TGTGCCAGCAGTCCGATACGACAGGTAGCCAAAAACATTCAGTACTTC

V: TRBV29-1
size: once
J: TRBJ1-4
D: .
CDR3: CSVVRDPNEKLFF
DNA: TGCAGCGTTGTACGGGATCCTAATGAAAAACTGTTTTTT

V: TRBV5-4
size: once
J: TRBJ2-7
D: .
CDR3: CASSVDSTSYEQYF
DNA: TGTGCCAGCAGCGTGGACAGTACCTCCTACGAGCAGTACTTC

V: TRBV18
size: .
J: TRBJ1-1
D: TRBD1
CDR3: CASSRDRGSTEAFF
DNA: TGTGCCAGCTCCCGTGACAGGGGAAGCACTGAAGCTTTCTTT

V: TRBV19
size: .
J: TRBJ2-5
D: .
CDR3: CASSEFYGETQYF
DNA: TGTGCCAGCAGTGAGTTTTATGGAGAGACCCAGTACTTC

V: TRBV7-9
size: .
J: TRBJ1-1
D: TRBD1
CDR3: CASSASGTEKPLEAFF
DNA: TGTGCCAGCAGCGCCTCCGGGACAGAAAAACCCCTTGAAGCTTTCTTT

V: TRBV18
size: .
J: TRBJ2-1
D: .
CDR3: CASSPRNVNNEQFF
DNA: TGTGCCAGCTCACCACGGAACGTTAACAATGAGCAGTTCTTC

V: TRBV11-2
size: .
J: TRBJ2-7
D: TRBD1
CDR3: CASSSDRVEQYF
DNA: TGTGCCAGCAGCAGCGACAGGGTCGAGCAGTACTTC

V: TRBV18
size: once
J: TRBJ1-2
D: .
CDR3: CASSPPVNRRYGYTF
DNA: TGTGCCAGCTCACCACCGGTGAACAGACGCTATGGCTACACCTTC

V: TRBV5-1
size: .
J: TRBJ2-7
D: .
CDR3: CASRGEYEQYF
DNA: TGCGCCTCCAGGGGGGAGTACGAGCAGTACTTC

V: TRBV7-7
size: .
J: TRBJ1-6
D: .
CDR3: CASSLGQRYYNSPLHF
DNA: TGTGCCAGCAGCTTAGGACAGAGATACTATAATTCACCCCTCCACTTT

V: TRBV24-1
size: .
J: TRBJ1-2
D: TRBD1
CDR3: CATSETSKKGQFDYGYTF
DNA: TGTGCCACCAGTGAGACCTCGAAAAAGGGACAGTTCGACTATGGCTACACCTTC

V: TRBV7-2
size: .
J: TRBJ2-1
D: .
CDR3: CASSLEGGWVNEQFF
DNA: TGTGCCAGCAGCTTAGAGGGCGGGTGGGTAAATGAGCAGTTCTTC

V: TRBV30
size: .
J: TRBJ1-1
D: TRBD1
CDR3: CAWAGGEVTEAFF
DNA: TGTGCCTGGGCAGGGGGCGAGGTCACTGAAGCTTTCTTT

V: TRBV7-2
size: once
J: TRBJ1-3
D: .
CDR3: CASSLGAGAASGNTIYF
DNA: TGTGCCAGCAGCTTAGGGGCAGGGGCCGCCTCTGGAAACACCATATATTTT

V: TRBV28
size: .
J: TRBJ1-2
D: TRBD1
CDR3: CASSSAQGAGYGYTF
DNA: TGTGCCAGCAGTTCGGCACAGGGGGCGGGGTATGGCTACACCTTC

V: TRBV9
size: .
J: TRBJ2-2
D: .
CDR3: CASTTVGNRVLTGELFF
DNA: TGTGCCAGCACCACCGTGGGAAACAGGGTCTTGACCGGGGAGCTGTTTTTT

V: TRBV6-5
size: .
J: TRBJ2-1
D: .
CDR3: CASSYSTSSYNEQFF
DNA: TGTGCCAGCAGTTACTCGACAAGCTCCTACAATGAGCAGTTCTTC

V: TRBV5-1
size: .
J: TRBJ1-1
D: TRBD1
CDR3: CASSFSGQGNTEAFF
DNA: TGCGCCAGCAGCTTTTCGGGACAGGGGAACACTGAAGCTTTCTTT

V: TRBV2
size: .
J: TRBJ2-2
D: .
CDR3: CASSPRGVGELFF
DNA: TGTGCCAGCAGCCCAAGGGGGGTCGGGGAGCTGTTTTTT

V: TRBV6-5
size: few
J: TRBJ2-3
D: .
CDR3: CASSYSPGGGTDTQYF
DNA: TGTGCCAGCAGTTACTCCCCTGGCGGGGGCACAGATACGCAGTATTTT

V: TRBV4-1
size: once
J: TRBJ1-2
D: .
CDR3: CASSQEWTGANYGYTF
DNA: TGCGCCAGCAGCCAAGAATGGACGGGTGCTAACTATGGCTACACCTTC

V: TRBV7-6
size: .
J: TRBJ2-1
D: .
CDR3: CASSRTPEGYNEQFF
DNA: TGTGCCAGCAGTCGTACACCCGAGGGGTACAATGAGCAGTTCTTC

V: TRBV7-2
size: .
J: TRBJ2-1
D: .
CDR3: CASSFLAGEQFF
DNA: TGTGCCAGCAGCTTCTTAGCCGGTGAGCAGTTCTTC

V: TRBV6-5
size: .
J: TRBJ1-3
D: .
CDR3: CASSYSQGSSGNTIYF
DNA: TGTGCCAGCAGTTACTCGCAGGGGAGCTCTGGAAACACCATATATTTT

V: TRBV19
size: .
J: TRBJ1-1
D: .
CDR3: CASSALGGTEAFF
DNA: TGTGCCAGTAGTGCCCTAGGGGGGACTGAAGCTTTCTTT

V: TRBV4-3
size: .
J: TRBJ2-3
D: .
CDR3: CASSQGGYSTDTQYF
DNA: TGCGCCAGCAGCCAAGGGGGTTACAGCACAGATACGCAGTATTTT

V: TRBV28
size: .
J: TRBJ2-7
D: TRBD2
CDR3: CASSRPFRTSSEQYF
DNA: TGTGCCAGCAGCCGTCCGTTCAGGACTAGCTCCGAGCAGTACTTC

V: TRBV7-9
size: .
J: TRBJ1-1
D: .
CDR3: CASSFPEAFF
DNA: TGTGCCAGCAGCTTCCCTGAAGCTTTCTTT

V: TRBV6-2/TRBV6-3
size: .
J: TRBJ2-5
D: TRBD2
CDR3: CASSRAPIGGGQETQYF
DNA: TGTGCCAGCAGTCGGGCCCCTATTGGCGGGGGGCAAGAGACCCAGTACTTC

V: TRBV30
size: once
J: TRBJ1-6
D: .
CDR3: CAWRLYNSPLHF
DNA: TGTGCCTGGAGGCTGTATAATTCACCCCTCCACTTT